This entry lists 23 T cell receptor beta chains sequenced from one sample in a study of blood T cells in healthy people across ages. Next came a second PCR, run for roughly 6 to 11 cycles, which used a sample-barcoded 5' primer along with a J-beta primer mix. Using its own MiXCR run on the 5' RACE reads, TCRdb lists one record per CDR3 protein. The sample consists of around 1.1 million distinct CDR3 sequences, less than 45% of them appearing once. Sample: blood. Receptors were obtained from a man between 18 and 29 years old in good health.

The chain employs TRBV20-1 and TRBJ2-3, with 9 bases identical to TRBD2. In germline, CDR1 is DFQATT, CDR2 SNEGSKA (reference sequence). The V segment lost 3 bases and the J segment 1 base; nucleotides outside the gene matches: 8. The CDR3 spans 16 residues. CDR3 amino acids: CSASVWTSAGTDTQYF. Written as DNA, the CDR3 is TGCAGTGCTAGTGTGTGGACTAGCGCAGGCACAGATACGCAGTATTTT.

The chain combines TRBV6-2 or TRBV6-3 with TRBJ1-2; D is unresolved. The V gene lost 4 bases and the J gene lost 4 bases, with 28 bases spanning the gap. The CDR3 length is 19 residues. Germline-derived CDR1 and CDR2 are MNHEY and SVGEGT. This CDR3 reads CASSSSVRTVSRPPYGYTF. The CDR3 DNA follows: TGTGCCAGCAGTTCCTCGGTGCGAACAGTCTCGCGCCCCCCCTATGGCTACACCTTC.

CDR3 nucleotide sequence: TGCGCCAGCGGGGACCAAACAAGGAAGGGGGCCGGGACCCAGTACTTC. Translating it yields CASGDQTRKGAGTQYF. The chain carries TRBV4-3 and TRBJ2-7, with 7 bases lining up with TRBD1. The DNA end is a closer match to TRBJ2-5, so the J assignment may be wrong. The CDR3 loop spans 16 amino acids. Germline V CDR1 and CDR2: LGHNA, YSLEER.

This clonotype was recorded a few times. The V and J genes are TRBV7-3 and TRBJ2-5, with D perhaps assigned TRBD1 or TRBD2 (5 bases each). Germline CDR1 SGHTA, CDR2 FQGTGA. The CDR3 length is 15 residues. V gave up 1 base and J gave up 2 bases, with 11 bases separating them. This CDR3 reads CASSLNRGEQETQYF. The CDR3 DNA sequence: TGTGCCAGCAGCTTAAATAGAGGGGAACAAGAGACCCAGTACTTC.

The chain recombines TRBV5-5 with TRBJ1-1; D gene uncertain. With 2 bases removed from V and 5 bases from J, the gap between germline ends came to 16 bases. This CDR3 contains 15 residues. CDR1 SGHKS and CDR2 YYEKEE come from the germline V gene (reference sequence). The CDR3 region has the DNA TGTGCCAGCAGCTTAGGTCGGGGTGGTGGTACTGAAGCTTTCTTT. Protein: CASSLGRGGGTEAFF.

The chain joins TRBV28 to TRBJ2-4; no clear D. The CDR3 is 13 amino acids. Germline V CDR1 and CDR2: MDHEN, SYDVKM. V lost 6 bases and J lost 8, with 14 bases in between. The CDR3 DNA is TGTGCCAGCAGACCAGTCCGACGGGACATTCAGTACTTC. Encoded protein: CASRPVRRDIQYF.

This clonotype was detected ten times or more. The V call is TRBV10-3, the J call TRBJ2-5, with D possibly matching TRBD2 (5 bases). This CDR3 has 13 amino acids. The V gene's germline CDR1 is ENHRY and CDR2 SYGVKD. V shed 10 bases and J shed 4 bases, with 16 bases lying between them. The CDR3: CATTGIERETQYF. For the CDR3, the DNA is TGTGCCACCACGGGGATTGAACGAGAGACCCAGTACTTC.

In this sample, this clonotype turned up a few times. For the CDR3, the DNA is TGTGCCAGTAGGTCCTCCCCGGGTGCCAGTTCGGATCAGCCCCAGCATTTT. Encoded protein: CASRSSPGASSDQPQHF. The genes are TRBV19 and TRBJ1-5; no reliable D call. This CDR3 region has 17 residues. Germline CDR1 is LNHDA and CDR2 is SQIVND (reference sequence). V shed 6 bases and J shed 5 bases, with 23 bases lying between them.

This chain links TRBV5-5 with TRBJ2-1, with 9 bases that match TRBD2. After removal of 5 bases from V and 0 bases from J, the junction contained 6 bases not matched to a gene. The germline V gene encodes CDR1 SGHKS and CDR2 YYEKEE (reference sequence). The CDR3 loop spans 16 amino acids. CDR3 DNA sequence: TGTGCCAGCAGGCCGACTAGCGGATTCTCCTACAATGAGCAGTTCTTC. It is translated as CASRPTSGFSYNEQFF.

Comment on this clonotype: A much larger clone is a single base away; this may be a read error. This chain uses TRBV4-1 with TRBJ1-2; 8 bases map to TRBD1. The CDR3 runs 15 residues. In germline, CDR1 is MGHRA, CDR2 YSYEKL. Trimming took 1 base from V and 0 from J; bases not matched to a gene: 1. The CDR3 reads CASSQGTGTNYGYTF. For the CDR3, the DNA is TGCGCCAGCAGCCAAGGGACAGGGACTAACTATGGCTACACCTTC.

The chain couples TRBV20-1 to TRBJ2-6; D uncertain. Between the trimmed V and J ends, which lost 6 bases and 2 bases, there was a span of 14 bases. The CDR3 length is 15 residues. CDR1 and CDR2 from the germline V gene are DFQATT and SNEGSKA (reference sequence). The CDR3 is CSAPGPSPGANVLTF. The CDR3 nucleotides read TGCAGTGCCCCCGGACCAAGCCCTGGGGCCAACGTCCTGACTTTC.

CDR3 amino acids: CASSADRGRDTQYF. Here the CDR3 DNA reads TGTGCCAGCAGTGCGGACAGGGGTCGCGATACGCAGTATTTT. V is TRBV6-6 and J is TRBJ2-3, with 9 bases identical to TRBD1. V gave up 5 bases and J gave up 6 bases; unmatched junction bases: 6. The CDR3 is made up of 14 amino acids. Germline loops: CDR1 MNHNY, CDR2 SVGAGI (reference sequence).

This clonotype was seen a few times. Here the CDR3 DNA reads TGTGCCAGCAGCCCGACAAGGACTAGAGTGTTGGATGAGCAGTTCTTC. Translated, it gives CASSPTRTRVLDEQFF. The chain has TRBV27 and TRBJ2-1; 7 nucleotides match TRBD2. The trim removed 6 bases at V and 8 bases at J, leaving 16 bases unmatched. CDR3 length: 16 amino acids. CDR1 is MNHEY and CDR2 is SMNVEV in the germline V gene (reference sequence).

The chain carries TRBV29-1 and TRBJ1-2; D remains ambiguous. This CDR3 spans 13 amino acids. V was cut by 1 base and J by 8 bases, with 14 bases left in between. Germline V CDR1 and CDR2: SQVTM, ANQGSEA. The chain's CDR3 is CSVEGGTAKGYTF. CDR3 sequence (DNA): TGCAGCGTTGAAGGGGGAACAGCCAAAGGCTACACCTTC.

The CDR3 sequence: CASSRPGQGRNEQYF. In DNA form, the CDR3 reads TGTGCCAGCAGTCGCCCGGGACAGGGGAGGAATGAGCAGTACTTC. The genes are TRBV6-2 or TRBV6-3 and TRBJ2-7; TRBD1 agrees at 10 bases. The V and J ends lost 5 bases and 7 bases, in that order; junction bases with no gene match: 11. This CDR3 is 15 amino acids long. Germline CDR1 is MNHEY and CDR2 is SVGEGT.

This chain uses TRBV5-1 with TRBJ2-5, with D unclear. In germline, CDR1 is SGHRS, CDR2 YFSETQ. Between the trimmed V and J ends, which lost 3 bases and 2 bases, there was a span of 11 bases. The CDR3 totals 14 residues. This CDR3 is CASSSTADQETQYF. For the CDR3, the DNA is TGCGCCAGCAGCTCAACGGCTGATCAAGAGACCCAGTACTTC.

This clonotype occurred a few times. The rearrangement joins TRBV12-5 to TRBJ2-7, with D perhaps matching TRBD1 (6 bases). Trimming pared 5 bases from V and 3 bases from J, leaving 17 bases between. Germline V gene sequence: CDR1 LGHNT, CDR2 FRNRAP. This CDR3 is 15 amino acids long. The CDR3 bases are TGTGCTAGTGGTAAATACCAGACAGGAAGCTACGAGCAGTACTTC. Amino acids: CASGKYQTGSYEQYF.

This clonotype occurred once. The junction departs from germline at one end; a sequencing error may be responsible. The CDR3 loop reads CASSLDLSGGRNYSYTF. The CDR3 bases are TGTGCCAGCAGCTTAGATCTCAGTGGCGGAAGAAACTATAGCTACACCTTC. The gene calls are TRBV7-2 and TRBJ1-2, with D uncertain. CDR3 size: 17 residues. Germline CDR1 SGHTA, CDR2 FQGNSA.

This clonotype was seen a handful of times. The chain joins TRBV28 to TRBJ2-3; tentative D call: TRBD2 (7 bases). V dropped 5 bases and J dropped 4 bases, with 19 bases sitting between them. Per the germline V gene, CDR1 is MDHEN and CDR2 is SYDVKM. The CDR3 is 16 amino acids. The CDR3 DNA follows: TGTGCCAGCAGTACCCTGAAGGGGGGGGATTCAGATACGCAGTATTTT. This codes for CASSTLKGGDSDTQYF.

This chain uses TRBV7-9 with TRBJ1-4; unclear D gene. V was cut by 3 bases and J by 4 bases, with 12 bases left in between. From germline, CDR1 is SEHNR and CDR2 FQNEAQ (reference sequence). CDR3 length equals 15 residues. CDR3 nucleotides: TGTGCCAGCAGCTTCCCAAGCGCTAATAATGAAAAACTGTTTTTT. Its protein is CASSFPSANNEKLFF. Variable domain in full (rest from reference TRBV7-9 and TRBJ1-4): DTGVSQNPRHKITKRGQNVTFRCDPISEHNRLYWYRQTLGQGPEFLTYFQNEAQLEKSRLLSDRFSAERPKGSFSTLEIQRTEQGDSAMYLCASSFPSANNEKLFFGSGTQLSVL.

This clonotype occurred a few times. The chain couples TRBV29-1 to TRBJ2-5, with a weak D call TRBD2 (6 bases). Germline lookup yields CDR1 SQVTM and CDR2 ANQGSEA. The V end was cut by 3 bases, the J end by 5 bases, with 10 bases between. The CDR3 is made up of 12 amino acids. In DNA, the CDR3 is TGCAGCGTTGAGGGAGGAACGGAGACCCAGTACTTC. It specifies CSVEGGTETQYF.

Comment on this clonotype: A read error may be the cause here, since a much bigger clone is one base away. J is TRBJ2-1 and V is TRBV13; 9 positions match TRBD2. The CDR3 runs to 15 residues. CDR1 is PRHDT, CDR2 FYEKMQ, per germline (reference sequence). The CDR3 nucleotides read TGTGCCAGCAGCTCTCTAGCGGGGTCCTACAATGAGCGGTTCTTC. Its protein is CASSSLAGSYNERFF.

The chain joins TRBV18 to TRBJ1-2, with TRBD1 as a possible D gene (5 bases). Germline V gene sequence: CDR1 KGHSH, CDR2 LQKENI. This CDR3 region has 16 residues. V was pared by 0 bases and J by 0 bases, with 11 bases between. The CDR3 nucleotides read TGTGCCAGCTCACCACCGAGTGGAGGGGCTAACTATGGCTACACCTTC. Protein sequence: CASSPPSGGANYGYTF.